Presented here are 26 T cell receptor beta chains from one specimen sequenced in a study of cytomegalovirus exposure and HLA in healthy donors. PCR was performed using 60 Vbeta and 13 Jbeta primers. Libraries were prepared by immunoSEQ multiplex PCR; TCRdb keeps only in-frame clonotypes and omits some of them. The repertoire consists of roughly 150,000 clones, with about three fifths occurring once and the leading ten covering around 2.9%. The sequenced sample was PBMCs. These receptors originate from a woman in her twenties or thirties in good health and CMV-seropositive.

As DNA, the CDR3 is TGTGCCAGCATGGGGACTAGCGGGAGGGGTACCGGGGAGCTGTTTTTT. This codes for CASMGTSGRGTGELFF. This chain connects TRBV2 to TRBJ2-2; 16 bases map to TRBD2. Germline loops: CDR1 SNHLY, CDR2 FYNNEI. CDR3 length equals 16 residues. V dropped 7 bases and J dropped 5; count of bases not matched to a gene: 4.

The chain links TRBV4-1 to TRBJ2-7; 11 bases line up with TRBD2. The V segment lost 4 bases and the J segment 0 bases; nucleotides outside the gene matches: 5. This CDR3 contains 16 residues. Looked up from germline, CDR1 is MGHRA and CDR2 is YSYEKL. CDR3 in amino acids: CASSPLAGGSSYEQYF. The DNA of the CDR3 is TGCGCCAGCAGCCCGCTAGCGGGAGGTAGCTCCTACGAGCAGTACTTC.

In its sample, this clone was seen a few times. The rearrangement uses TRBV15 and TRBJ1-5; TRBD1 aligns across 8 bases. The J segment lost 5 bases and the V segment lost 1 base, leaving 4 bases of the junction unmatched. Germline assignment: CDR1 LNHNV and CDR2 YYDKDF (reference sequence). CDR3 length: 15 residues. The CDR3 spells CATSRGAGGHQPQHF. The CDR3 nucleotides read TGTGCCACCAGCAGAGGGGCAGGGGGCCATCAGCCCCAGCATTTT.

The rearrangement uses TRBV2 and TRBJ1-2, with D perhaps TRBD1 (6 bases). The V and J ends lost 6 bases and 1 base respectively, with 18 bases between them. Germline assignment: CDR1 SNHLY and CDR2 FYNNEI. This CDR3 has 16 amino acids. The CDR3 DNA follows: TGTGCCAGCAGGACCGGGACAAACACAATTAACTATGGCTACACCTTC. Its translation: CASRTGTNTINYGYTF. The full variable domain, rest sourced from reference TRBV2 and TRBJ1-2, is EPEVTQTPSHQVTQMGQEVILRCVPISNHLYFYWYRQILGQKVEFLVSFYNNEISEKSEIFDDQFSVERPDGSNFTLKIRSTKLEDSAMYFCASRTGTNTINYGYTFGSGTRLTVV.

The rearrangement uses TRBV9 and TRBJ2-2; D uncertain. CDR1 and CDR2 (germline): SGDLS, YYNGEE. The germline V and J ends were trimmed by 6 bases and 3 bases, with 12 bases remaining between them. The CDR3 is 14 residues long. The CDR3 here is CASKFRYYTGELFF. CDR3 bases: TGTGCCAGCAAGTTTCGGTATTACACCGGGGAGCTGTTTTTT.

This chain connects TRBV29-1 to TRBJ1-5; 8 bases fit TRBD1. In germline, CDR1 is SQVTM, CDR2 ANQGSEA. This CDR3 is 15 amino acids long. The V segment lost 0 bases and the J segment 4 bases; nucleotides outside the gene matches: 5. CDR3 residues: CSVEDRDRPNQPQHF. Here the CDR3 DNA reads TGCAGCGTTGAAGATCGGGACAGGCCTAATCAGCCCCAGCATTTT.

The table lists this clone with a few counts. The V call is TRBV19, the J call TRBJ1-5; a weak D match, TRBD1 (5 bases). This CDR3 spans 16 amino acids. V was pared by 4 bases and J by 0 bases, with 13 bases between. Germline V lookup: CDR1 LNHDA, CDR2 SQIVND (reference sequence). The CDR3 reads CASSKEGPYSNQPQHF. CDR3 DNA: TGTGCCAGTAGTAAAGAGGGGCCCTATAGCAATCAGCCCCAGCATTTT.

The chain employs TRBV7-8 and TRBJ2-2, with D perhaps TRBD2 (8 bases). The CDR3 consists of 16 residues. Trimming took 5 bases from V and 4 from J, leaving 17 bases between them. The germline CDR1 and CDR2 sequences are SGHVS and FQNEAQ. The CDR3 loop reads CASSPGLAGGTGELFF. The CDR3, as DNA: TGTGCCAGCAGCCCCGGACTAGCAGGGGGCACCGGGGAGCTGTTTTTT.

This clone has a handful of counts. The V call is TRBV5-1, the J call TRBJ2-1; no clear D gene. Germline-derived CDR1 and CDR2 are SGHRS and YFSETQ. The CDR3 has 13 residues. The ends were cut back, 3 bases at V and 0 bases at J, with 4 bases in the middle. The CDR3 region is CASSYSSYNEQFF. The CDR3 region has the DNA TGCGCCAGCAGCTACAGCTCCTACAATGAGCAGTTCTTC.

The chain uses TRBV7-8 and TRBJ2-3; D is uncertain. Germline V CDR1 and CDR2: SGHVS, FQNEAQ. The CDR3 totals 13 residues. V gave up 2 bases and J gave up 5 bases, with 8 bases separating them. CDR3 in amino acids: CASSLIPGDTQYF. The CDR3, as DNA: TGTGCCAGCAGCTTAATACCGGGAGATACGCAGTATTTT.

The chain employs TRBV5-1 and TRBJ2-3, with a possible D match to TRBD2 (5 bases). Trimming removed 4 bases from V and 6 bases from J, with 21 bases in between. The germline CDR1 and CDR2 sequences are SGHRS and YFSETQ. The CDR3 is 16 amino acids. CDR3 residues: CASSKGDLGSGDTQYF. As DNA, the CDR3 is TGCGCCAGCAGCAAAGGAGACCTAGGGTCGGGGGATACGCAGTATTTT.

This chain uses TRBV6-5 with TRBJ1-1; D unclear. Germline CDR1 and CDR2: MNHEY and SVGAGI. The V gene lost 0 bases and the J gene lost 5 bases, with 7 bases spanning the gap. This CDR3 region has 13 residues. The CDR3 coding sequence is TGTGCCAGCAGTTACTCGAGAGGGACTGAAGCTTTCTTT. Protein: CASSYSRGTEAFF.

Only a few counts were recorded for this clone. CDR3 region: CASSPAPGFSYEQYF. The CDR3 region has the DNA TGCGCCAGCAGCCCCGCGCCAGGGTTCTCCTACGAGCAGTACTTC. The gene calls are TRBV5-1 and TRBJ2-7; weak D call: TRBD1 (5 bases). The CDR3 totals 15 residues. Germline CDR1 and CDR2: SGHRS and YFSETQ. V was pared by 4 bases and J by 0 bases, with 14 bases between.

This clone occurred a few times. In nucleotides, the CDR3 is TGTGCCTGGAACGGGCAGGGGGCGCGGGACAATGAGCAGTTCTTC. Translated, it gives CAWNGQGARDNEQFF. This chain connects TRBV30 to TRBJ2-1; 8 positions agree with TRBD1. The germline gives CDR1 GTSNPN, CDR2 SVGIG (reference sequence). This CDR3 contains 15 residues. With 4 bases clipped from V and 5 bases from J, the junction kept 10 bases outside the gene matches.

The gene calls are TRBV5-6 and TRBJ1-5; TRBD1 matches 7 bases. Germline CDR1 SGHDT, CDR2 YYEEEE. CDR3 length: 16 residues. V lost 5 bases, J lost 0 bases, and 8 bases stayed unmatched. The CDR3 loop is CASSSGTAGSNQPQHF. The CDR3 DNA reads as TGTGCCAGCAGTTCCGGGACAGCTGGTAGCAATCAGCCCCAGCATTTT.

The count of this clone is one. This chain joins TRBV30 and TRBJ2-5; a weak D match, TRBD2 (5 bases). Judging by the DNA end, TRBJ2-7 fits better; the J call may be wrong. This CDR3 is built from 14 residues. Germline V gene lookup returns CDR1 GTSNPN and CDR2 SVGIG (reference sequence). This CDR3 reads CAWSVGRVLYEQYF. The DNA for the CDR3 is TGTGCCTGGAGTGTTGGGCGGGTTCTATACGAGCAGTACTTC.

This clone turned up a few times. The V and J genes are TRBV27 and TRBJ2-5; 7 bases align to TRBD1. The CDR3 runs 11 residues. With V trimmed by 5 bases and J by 12 bases, 6 bases remained unmatched. CDR1 is MNHEY, CDR2 SMNVEV, per germline (reference sequence). The CDR3 loop is CASSDRVREYF. In nucleotides, the CDR3 is TGTGCCAGCAGTGACAGGGTTAGAGAGTACTTC.

V gene TRBV27 combines with J gene TRBJ1-6; D is unresolved. The germline V and J ends were trimmed by 6 bases and 13 bases, with 16 bases remaining between them. This CDR3 is built from 13 residues. Per germline, CDR1 MNHEY and CDR2 SMNVEV (reference sequence). The CDR3 DNA reads TGTGCCAGCAGCCCCGTGCGAGGCGCTCCCCTCCACTTT. As protein: CASSPVRGAPLHF.

V usage is TRBV28 and J usage is TRBJ1-5; D remains ambiguous. Germline assignment: CDR1 MDHEN and CDR2 SYDVKM. There are 14 residues in the CDR3. The V gene lost 2 bases and the J gene lost 4 bases, with 9 bases spanning the gap. The CDR3 region has the DNA TGTGCCAGCAGTTTACCCCCAGTTAATCAGCCCCAGCATTTT. It is translated as CASSLPPVNQPQHF.

The chain joins TRBV10-2 to TRBJ1-6; 7 bases fit TRBD1. J lost 0 bases, V lost 6 bases, and 5 bases had no gene match. CDR1 and CDR2 from the germline V gene are WSHSY and SAAADI. This CDR3 region has 16 residues. CDR3 amino acids: CASRDRQSSYNSPLHF. Here the CDR3 DNA reads TGCGCCAGCAGGGACAGGCAAAGCTCCTATAATTCACCCCTCCACTTT.

The V call is TRBV6-1, the J call TRBJ1-1; D might be TRBD1 (6 bases). Trimming took 3 bases from V and 4 from J, leaving 18 bases between them. This CDR3 is built from 16 residues. Germline assignment: CDR1 MNHNS and CDR2 SASEGT. The DNA for the CDR3 is TGTGCCAGCAGTGAGGCCGGGAGGGGGTGGAGCACTGAAGCTTTCTTT. This translates into CASSEAGRGWSTEAFF.

The gene calls are TRBV7-2 and TRBJ2-3, with D unclear. The CDR3 length is 15 residues. Germline CDR1 reads SGHTA; CDR2 reads FQGNSA. The V end was cut by 1 base, the J end by 3 bases, with 11 bases between. Here the CDR3 DNA reads TGTGCCAGCAGCTTAGTTGGCGGTTTTACAGATACGCAGTATTTT. This sequence encodes CASSLVGGFTDTQYF.

This chain links TRBV11-2 with TRBJ2-2; 7 bases are a match to TRBD2. Losses at the gene ends were 0 bases for V and 4 bases for J; bases not matched to a gene: 2. The CDR3 is 15 amino acids. The germline gives CDR1 SGHAT, CDR2 FQNNGV. The CDR3 DNA sequence: TGTGCCAGCAGCTTAGAATGGGGGGGCACCGGGGAGCTGTTTTTT. Protein sequence: CASSLEWGGTGELFF.

The V and J genes are TRBV2 and TRBJ2-7; 9 bases line up with TRBD2. V dropped 7 bases and J dropped 7; count of bases not matched to a gene: 2. CDR1 is SNHLY, CDR2 FYNNEI, per germline. This CDR3 has 11 amino acids. CDR3 coding DNA: TGTGCCAGCACCGGACTAGCGGAGCAGTACTTC. It codes for CASTGLAEQYF.

The V gene is TRBV5-1, the J gene TRBJ2-3; a possible D gene is TRBD2 (6 bases). The V gene's germline CDR1 is SGHRS and CDR2 YFSETQ. V gave up 0 bases and J gave up 2 bases, with 10 bases separating them. The CDR3 sequence is 15 residues long. The CDR3 reads CASSLGWGDTDTQYF. CDR3 coding DNA: TGCGCCAGCAGCTTGGGGTGGGGGGACACAGATACGCAGTATTTT.

The chain uses TRBV30 and TRBJ1-1; D not resolved. Trimming removed 3 bases at V and 1 base at J, with 6 bases between. Germline assignment: CDR1 GTSNPN and CDR2 SVGIG (reference sequence). There are 12 residues in the CDR3. CDR3 region: CAWRLTNTEAFF. CDR3 coding DNA: TGTGCCTGGAGGCTAACGAACACTGAAGCTTTCTTT.